Following are 15 T cell receptor beta chains from one sample sequenced in a study of blood T cell repertoires in COVID-19. Repertoires were generated with immunoSEQ multiplex PCR, while TCRdb's copy carries only in-frame clones and drops some. The sample lists tens of thousands of clones; around 92% were seen once. The specimen sequenced was peripheral blood. Every receptor here comes from a man in his fifties or sixties with active COVID-19.

This chain uses TRBV27 with TRBJ2-3; a weak D match, TRBD2 (6 bases). Looked up from germline, CDR1 is MNHEY and CDR2 is SMNVEV (reference sequence). Trimming left V 5 bases short and J 9 bases short, with 21 bases between. The CDR3 runs 15 residues. The CDR3 reads CASSGAGPRRVTQYF. The CDR3 DNA reads as TGTGCCAGCAGTGGAGCCGGGCCCAGGAGGGTGACGCAGTATTTT.

V is TRBV30 and J is TRBJ2-1; tentative D call: TRBD1 (7 bases). CDR1 GTSNPN and CDR2 SVGIG come from the germline V gene (reference sequence). The CDR3 length is 14 residues. V dropped 3 bases and J dropped 2 bases, with 11 bases sitting between them. The CDR3, as DNA: TGTGCCTGGAGCGCAGGGGGGACCTACAATGAGCAGTTCTTC. This gives the protein CAWSAGGTYNEQFF.

The chain combines TRBV5-4 with TRBJ2-1; 7 positions match TRBD1. V trimming: 4 bases; J trimming: 0 bases; junction bases outside the gene matches: 4. The CDR3 runs 15 residues. From germline, CDR1 is SGHNT and CDR2 YYREEE (reference sequence). CDR3 DNA: TGTGCCAGCAGCGAAACAGGGGACTCCTACAATGAGCAGTTCTTC. Translating gives CASSETGDSYNEQFF.

V is TRBV28 and J is TRBJ2-7; D not resolved. Germline-derived CDR1 and CDR2 are MDHEN and SYDVKM. The CDR3 is 13 residues long. The V end was cut by 2 bases, the J end by 6 bases, with 11 bases between. CDR3 sequence reads: CASSLAFLREQYF. CDR3 DNA: TGTGCCAGCAGTTTAGCGTTCTTGCGCGAGCAGTACTTC.

V and J are TRBV7-8 and TRBJ1-2; the D is unclear. CDR3 length: 13 residues. Germline CDR1 SGHVS, CDR2 FQNEAQ. Trimming cost V 10 bases and J 3 bases, with 15 bases left between them. The CDR3 reads CATSVGYYYGYTF. CDR3 in DNA: TGTGCCACCTCCGTCGGTTACTACTATGGCTACACCTTC.

The chain links TRBV18 to TRBJ2-7; perhaps TRBD1 as D (6 bases). V lost 3 bases to trimming and J lost 3 bases, with 15 bases between them. In germline, CDR1 is KGHSH, CDR2 LQKENI. The CDR3 loop spans 15 amino acids. In DNA, the CDR3 is TGTGCCAGCTCACCGGGGACAACTTTTATCTACGAGCAGTACTTC. Amino acid sequence: CASSPGTTFIYEQYF.

The chain is built from TRBV29-1 and TRBJ1-1, with 8 bases aligning to TRBD1. The V segment lost 3 bases and the J segment 0 bases; nucleotides outside the gene matches: 0. Germline V CDR1 and CDR2: SQVTM, ANQGSEA. This CDR3 is built from 13 residues. In nucleotides, the CDR3 is TGCAGCGTTGAGACAGGGGTGAACACTGAAGCTTTCTTT. Translated: CSVETGVNTEAFF.

V and J are TRBV5-8 and TRBJ2-7, with TRBD1 matching over 8 bases. This CDR3 spans 17 amino acids. The germline CDR1 and CDR2 sequences are SGHTS and YDEGEE. V was clipped by 4 bases and J by 5 bases; unmatched bases: 17. The CDR3 spells CASSRGQALSKGDEQYF. CDR3 DNA sequence: TGTGCCAGCAGCCGGGGACAGGCCTTATCAAAAGGCGACGAGCAGTACTTC.

This chain's CDR3 is CASTNRVNQPQHF. The CDR3 nucleotides are TGTGCCAGCACCAACAGGGTCAATCAGCCCCAGCATTTT. The chain couples TRBV2 to TRBJ1-5, with a tentative D call TRBD1 (6 bases). Germline V gene sequence: CDR1 SNHLY, CDR2 FYNNEI. V dropped 7 bases and J dropped 3 bases, with 10 bases sitting between them. This CDR3 contains 13 residues.

The gene calls are TRBV4-2 and TRBJ1-6, with D maybe TRBD1 (5 bases). Per germline, CDR1 LGHNA and CDR2 YNFKEQ. Trimming removed 0 bases at V and 6 bases at J, with 21 bases between. The CDR3 has 19 amino acids. The chain's CDR3 is CASSQDGGGTKTFNSPLHF. CDR3 nucleotides: TGTGCCAGCAGCCAAGATGGAGGAGGGACGAAAACTTTTAATTCACCCCTCCACTTT.

The chain recombines TRBV6-4 with TRBJ1-5; D is unclear. This CDR3 is 15 amino acids long. Trimming left V 0 bases short and J 2 bases short, with 8 bases between. Germline-derived CDR1 and CDR2 are MRHNA and SNTAGT. The CDR3 reads CASSDSYEGNQPQHF. As DNA, the CDR3 is TGTGCCAGCAGTGACTCGTACGAGGGCAATCAGCCCCAGCATTTT.

The chain links TRBV6-1 to TRBJ2-3; unclear D gene. The germline V and J ends were trimmed by 1 base and 2 bases, with 13 bases remaining between them. This CDR3 is 16 amino acids long. Per germline, CDR1 MNHNS and CDR2 SASEGT. The CDR3: CASSEGTQHHTDTQYF. The CDR3 coding sequence is TGTGCCAGCAGTGAAGGCACACAACACCACACAGATACGCAGTATTTT.

V and J are TRBV5-6 and TRBJ1-6, with D perhaps matching TRBD1 (6 bases). This CDR3 contains 15 residues. Germline CDR1 SGHDT, CDR2 YYEEEE. V lost 0 bases to trimming and J lost 5 bases, with 9 bases between them. DNA for the CDR3: TGTGCCAGCAGCTTGGGTGACAGGAATAATTCACCCCTCCACTTT. It codes for CASSLGDRNNSPLHF.

This chain links TRBV28 with TRBJ1-4; 9 positions match TRBD1. The CDR3 runs 15 residues. Germline V gives CDR1 MDHEN, CDR2 SYDVKM. Unmatched junction bases numbered 5, after V lost 5 bases and J lost 4 bases. The CDR3 is CASSKPGQGNEKLFF. The DNA of the CDR3 is TGTGCCAGCAGTAAACCGGGACAGGGTAATGAAAAACTGTTTTTT.

The V gene is TRBV7-8, the J gene TRBJ2-3; 7 nucleotides align to TRBD2. V shed 1 base, J shed 9 bases, and the junction held 7 bases outside the gene matches. The CDR3 has 14 amino acids. Germline CDR1 reads SGHVS; CDR2 reads FQNEAQ. The CDR3 protein is CASSLGGSAGTQYF. Written as DNA, the CDR3 is TGTGCCAGCAGCTTAGGCGGGAGCGCCGGCACGCAGTATTTT.